These 6 T cell receptor beta chains were all obtained from the same sample, sequenced in a study of shared clonotypes between healthy human individuals. The assay was immunoSEQ multiplex PCR, and TCRdb's table has in-frame clones only and misses some. Of 490,000 or so clones detected, about three quarters appear once; the ten largest clones hold approximately 12%. Sequencing was performed on PBMCs. The receptors were gathered from a middle-aged woman in good health. Some clones in this sample may be carry-over from other donors' samples.

This clone was recorded a few times. The chain has TRBV11-1 and TRBJ1-1; 7 bases fit TRBD1. With 5 bases clipped from V and 5 bases from J, the junction kept 11 bases outside the gene matches. This CDR3 is 15 amino acids long. Germline V gene data show CDR1 as SGHAT and CDR2 as FQDESV (reference sequence). The DNA of the CDR3 is TGTGCCAGCAGCCCAGACAGGGTTTCAACGACTGAAGCTTTCTTT. Protein: CASSPDRVSTTEAFF.

The rearrangement joins TRBV6-5 to TRBJ1-2, with a tentative D call TRBD1 (5 bases). The CDR3 consists of 14 residues. Trimming removed 5 bases at V and 5 bases at J, with 15 bases between. Germline lookup yields CDR1 MNHEY and CDR2 SVGAGI. The CDR3 sequence: CASSTKGRPYGYTF. The CDR3, as DNA: TGTGCCAGCAGTACAAAGGGACGTCCGTATGGCTACACCTTC.

The chain joins TRBV4-2 to TRBJ2-1; 10 bases are shared with TRBD2. Trimming cost V 0 bases and J 15 bases; bases outside gene matches: 14. The CDR3 totals 16 residues. In germline, CDR1 is LGHNA, CDR2 YNFKEQ. In nucleotides, the CDR3 is TGTGCCAGCAGCCAAGAGGGAGCGGGAGGGCCCCAGGGGCGGTTCTTC. The encoded protein is CASSQEGAGGPQGRFF.

The rearrangement links TRBV30 to TRBJ1-4, with D perhaps TRBD1 (6 bases). This CDR3 is 13 amino acids long. Germline V gives CDR1 GTSNPN, CDR2 SVGIG (reference sequence). The ends were cut back, 8 bases at V and 5 bases at J, with 15 bases in the middle. The CDR3 DNA is TGTGCCGGAAAAGGGGGTTGGAATGAAAAACTGTTTTTT. The encoded protein is CAGKGGWNEKLFF. The full variable domain, in which reference TRBV30 and TRBJ1-4 provide the parts outside the CDR3, is SQTIHQWPATLVQPVGSPLSLECTVEGTSNPNLYWYRQAAGRGLQLLFYSVGIGQISSEVPQNLSASRPQDRQFILSSKKLLLSDSGFYLCAGKGGWNEKLFFGSGTQLSVL.

The rearrangement uses TRBV5-4 and TRBJ2-1; the D is unclear. The CDR3 is made up of 13 amino acids. The V gene's germline CDR1 is SGHNT and CDR2 YYREEE (reference sequence). V was shortened by 0 bases and J by 5 bases, with 6 bases between the two germline ends. The CDR3 region is CASSLVGNNEQFF. The CDR3 coding sequence is TGTGCCAGCAGCTTGGTCGGAAACAATGAGCAGTTCTTC.

V usage is TRBV27 and J usage is TRBJ1-1; maybe TRBD1 (5 bases). This CDR3 is built from 14 residues. Trimming left V 3 bases short and J 1 base short, with 9 bases between. CDR1 MNHEY and CDR2 SMNVEV come from the germline V gene (reference sequence). The CDR3 nucleotides read TGTGCCAGCAGTTTTGGGGGTCGGAACACTGAAGCTTTCTTT. Translating gives CASSFGGRNTEAFF.